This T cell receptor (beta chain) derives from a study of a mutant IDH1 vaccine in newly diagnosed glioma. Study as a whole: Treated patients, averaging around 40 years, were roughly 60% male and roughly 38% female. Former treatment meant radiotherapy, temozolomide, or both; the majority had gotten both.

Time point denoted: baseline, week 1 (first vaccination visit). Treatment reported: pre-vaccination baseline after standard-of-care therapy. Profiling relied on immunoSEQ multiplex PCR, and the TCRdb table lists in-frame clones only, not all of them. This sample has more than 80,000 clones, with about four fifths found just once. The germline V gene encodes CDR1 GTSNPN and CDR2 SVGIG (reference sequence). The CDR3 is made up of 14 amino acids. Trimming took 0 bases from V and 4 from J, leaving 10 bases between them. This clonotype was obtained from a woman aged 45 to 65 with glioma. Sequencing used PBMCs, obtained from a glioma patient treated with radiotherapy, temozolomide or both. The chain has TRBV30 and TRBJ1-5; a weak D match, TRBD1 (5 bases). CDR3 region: CAWSVPTENQPQHF. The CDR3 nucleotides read TGTGCCTGGAGTGTACCGACAGAAAATCAGCCCCAGCATTTT.